This is a list of T cell receptor beta chains from one sample in a study of cytomegalovirus exposure and HLA in healthy donors. Assay: immunoSEQ multiplex PCR; the TCRdb copy retains only in-frame clones and omits some. The sample gives approximately 130,000 clones, 65% to 80% of which show up once; less than 2% is in the top ten. Input material: PBMCs. These receptors originate from a woman between 40 and 55 years old in good health and CMV-seronegative. Both conserved end residues are part of each CDR3. Fields, in order: V gene, clone size, J gene, D gene, CDR3 protein, CDR3 DNA. The D gene is left open where the match is weak. Some rows have no size entry. The others give once, few or many, or a class for an expanded clone.

v_call: TRBV19; clone_size: -; j_call: TRBJ2-7; d_call: TRBD2; cdr3_aa: CASSLQREGRYEQYF; cdr3_nt: TGTGCCAGTAGTTTGCAGCGGGAGGGCCGCTACGAGCAGTACTTC
v_call: TRBV13; clone_size: -; j_call: TRBJ1-3; d_call: -; cdr3_aa: CASSPRTASGNTIYF; cdr3_nt: TGTGCCAGCAGCCCGCGTACAGCCTCTGGAAACACCATATATTTT
v_call: TRBV5-1; clone_size: -; j_call: TRBJ2-5; d_call: TRBD2; cdr3_aa: CASREIAGAQETQYF; cdr3_nt: TGCGCCAGCAGGGAAATAGCGGGAGCGCAAGAGACCCAGTACTTC
v_call: TRBV28; clone_size: -; j_call: TRBJ1-4; d_call: -; cdr3_aa: CAIREGTTNEKLFF; cdr3_nt: TGTGCCATCAGGGAGGGGACAACTAATGAAAAACTGTTTTTT
v_call: TRBV7-6; clone_size: -; j_call: TRBJ1-3; d_call: -; cdr3_aa: CASSHFSGGPLSGNTIYF; cdr3_nt: TGTGCCAGCAGCCACTTCAGCGGGGGTCCTCTCTCTGGAAACACCATATATTTT
v_call: TRBV6-5; clone_size: -; j_call: TRBJ2-7; d_call: TRBD1; cdr3_aa: CASSTSGTAYEQYF; cdr3_nt: TGTGCCAGCAGTACCTCCGGGACAGCCTACGAGCAGTACTTC
v_call: TRBV29-1; clone_size: -; j_call: TRBJ1-1; d_call: -; cdr3_aa: CSVQGSDTEAFF; cdr3_nt: TGCAGCGTACAGGGTTCTGACACTGAAGCTTTCTTT
v_call: TRBV27; clone_size: -; j_call: TRBJ1-2; d_call: -; cdr3_aa: CASSLNGRYGYTF; cdr3_nt: TGTGCCAGCAGTTTAAACGGTCGCTATGGCTACACCTTC
v_call: TRBV7-6; clone_size: once; j_call: TRBJ2-3; d_call: -; cdr3_aa: CASSRAQGFDTQYF; cdr3_nt: TGTGCCAGCAGCCGGGCACAGGGTTTTGATACGCAGTATTTT
v_call: TRBV7-3; clone_size: -; j_call: TRBJ1-2; d_call: -; cdr3_aa: CASSLTAGANYGYTF; cdr3_nt: TGTGCCAGCAGCTTAACGGCAGGGGCTAACTATGGCTACACCTTC
v_call: TRBV19; clone_size: few; j_call: TRBJ2-2; d_call: TRBD2; cdr3_aa: CASSIFSGGTNTGELFF; cdr3_nt: TGTGCCAGTAGTATATTTAGCGGGGGGACCAACACCGGGGAGCTGTTTTTT
v_call: TRBV28; clone_size: -; j_call: TRBJ1-2; d_call: -; cdr3_aa: CASSLLTGAGGYTF; cdr3_nt: TGTGCCAGCAGTTTACTGACCGGAGCTGGTGGCTACACCTTC
v_call: TRBV28; clone_size: -; j_call: TRBJ1-4; d_call: TRBD1; cdr3_aa: CASSSGTGGNEKLFF; cdr3_nt: TGTGCCAGCAGCTCCGGGACAGGGGGTAATGAAAAACTGTTTTTT
v_call: TRBV6-1; clone_size: few; j_call: TRBJ2-6; d_call: -; cdr3_aa: CASRPGVIPNVLTF; cdr3_nt: TGTGCCAGCAGACCGGGGGTCATCCCCAACGTCCTGACTTTC
v_call: TRBV6-5; clone_size: -; j_call: TRBJ1-2; d_call: TRBD1; cdr3_aa: CASRQQGSYYGYTF; cdr3_nt: TGTGCCAGCAGACAACAGGGGAGTTACTATGGCTACACCTTC
v_call: TRBV15; clone_size: -; j_call: TRBJ1-6; d_call: -; cdr3_aa: CATSRDAASSYNSPLHF; cdr3_nt: TGTGCCACCAGCAGAGATGCGGCGAGCTCCTATAATTCACCCCTCCACTTT
v_call: TRBV6-5; clone_size: -; j_call: TRBJ2-7; d_call: -; cdr3_aa: CASSYGGVGEQYF; cdr3_nt: TGTGCCAGCAGTTATGGAGGAGTGGGCGAGCAGTACTTC
v_call: TRBV7-9; clone_size: -; j_call: TRBJ2-1; d_call: -; cdr3_aa: CASTIGGAGLKGQFF; cdr3_nt: TGTGCCAGCACCATAGGAGGTGCAGGACTCAAAGGGCAGTTCTTC
v_call: TRBV19; clone_size: -; j_call: TRBJ2-5; d_call: -; cdr3_aa: CASSRPQSSSQETQYF; cdr3_nt: TGTGCCAGTAGTCGACCCCAGTCTAGTAGTCAAGAGACCCAGTACTTC
v_call: TRBV18; clone_size: -; j_call: TRBJ2-6; d_call: TRBD1; cdr3_aa: CASSPIGQGSSGANVLTF; cdr3_nt: TGTGCCAGCTCACCAATTGGACAGGGCAGCTCTGGGGCCAACGTCCTGACTTTC
v_call: TRBV19; clone_size: few; j_call: TRBJ2-3; d_call: TRBD2; cdr3_aa: CATGLAGVLWSTDTQYF; cdr3_nt: TGTGCCACCGGACTAGCGGGAGTTTTGTGGAGCACAGATACGCAGTATTTT
v_call: TRBV7-6; clone_size: -; j_call: TRBJ2-2; d_call: TRBD2; cdr3_aa: CASSLESSGITGELFF; cdr3_nt: TGTGCCAGCAGCTTAGAGTCTAGCGGGATCACCGGGGAGCTGTTTTTT
v_call: TRBV28; clone_size: -; j_call: TRBJ2-1; d_call: -; cdr3_aa: CASSLENEQFF; cdr3_nt: TGTGCCAGCAGTTTGGAGAATGAGCAGTTCTTC
v_call: TRBV28; clone_size: -; j_call: TRBJ2-3; d_call: TRBD1; cdr3_aa: CASSPPKDRSTDTQYF; cdr3_nt: TGTGCCAGCAGCCCCCCCAAGGACAGGAGCACAGATACGCAGTATTTT
v_call: TRBV19; clone_size: -; j_call: TRBJ2-3; d_call: TRBD1; cdr3_aa: CASRKGQGNTDTQYF; cdr3_nt: TGTGCCAGTCGTAAGGGACAGGGTAACACAGATACGCAGTATTTT
v_call: TRBV14; clone_size: -; j_call: TRBJ2-7; d_call: -; cdr3_aa: CASSLHWPGEQYF; cdr3_nt: TGTGCCAGCAGCCTCCACTGGCCGGGAGAGCAGTACTTC
v_call: TRBV7-8; clone_size: -; j_call: TRBJ2-6; d_call: TRBD1; cdr3_aa: CASSPGDRARSGANVLTF; cdr3_nt: TGTGCCAGCAGCCCAGGGGACAGGGCCCGCTCTGGGGCCAACGTCCTGACTTTC
v_call: TRBV19; clone_size: -; j_call: TRBJ2-3; d_call: -; cdr3_aa: CASSILGASTDTQYF; cdr3_nt: TGTGCCAGTAGTATACTGGGGGCTAGCACAGATACGCAGTATTTT
v_call: TRBV19; clone_size: few; j_call: TRBJ1-5; d_call: -; cdr3_aa: CASSPLSSNQPQHF; cdr3_nt: TGTGCCAGTAGTCCTCTATCTAGCAATCAGCCCCAGCATTTT
v_call: TRBV9; clone_size: -; j_call: TRBJ1-3; d_call: TRBD1; cdr3_aa: CASSDRAFGNTIYF; cdr3_nt: TGTGCCAGTAGCGACAGGGCATTTGGAAACACCATATATTTT
v_call: TRBV28; clone_size: few; j_call: TRBJ2-1; d_call: TRBD1; cdr3_aa: CASSTKRQGADNEQFF; cdr3_nt: TGTGCCAGCAGTACTAAGCGACAGGGGGCGGACAATGAGCAGTTCTTC
v_call: TRBV28; clone_size: -; j_call: TRBJ1-2; d_call: TRBD1; cdr3_aa: CASSSPGQGEGYTF; cdr3_nt: TGTGCCAGCAGTTCCCCGGGACAGGGGGAAGGCTACACCTTC
v_call: TRBV27; clone_size: -; j_call: TRBJ1-1; d_call: -; cdr3_aa: CASSLEGRGTEAFF; cdr3_nt: TGTGCCAGCAGTTTAGAGGGCAGGGGCACTGAAGCTTTCTTT
v_call: TRBV6-1; clone_size: -; j_call: TRBJ1-2; d_call: TRBD1; cdr3_aa: CASSVNPGQGYGYTF; cdr3_nt: TGTGCCAGCAGTGTGAATCCGGGACAGGGATACGGCTACACCTTC
v_call: TRBV5-1; clone_size: -; j_call: TRBJ2-3; d_call: TRBD1; cdr3_aa: CASRRDSSTDTQYF; cdr3_nt: TGCGCCAGCAGACGGGACAGTTCCACAGATACGCAGTATTTT
v_call: TRBV6-5; clone_size: -; j_call: TRBJ2-2; d_call: -; cdr3_aa: CASSCFPRDTGELFF; cdr3_nt: TGTGCCAGCAGTTGCTTCCCCAGGGACACCGGGGAGCTGTTTTTT
v_call: TRBV2; clone_size: -; j_call: TRBJ1-2; d_call: -; cdr3_aa: CASRRQTYGYTF; cdr3_nt: TGTGCCAGCAGAAGACAGACGTATGGCTACACCTTC
v_call: TRBV10-3; clone_size: -; j_call: TRBJ2-1; d_call: TRBD2; cdr3_aa: CAISSVSGRLYNEQFF; cdr3_nt: TGTGCCATCAGTAGCGTTAGCGGGAGGCTCTACAATGAGCAGTTCTTC
v_call: TRBV6-5; clone_size: -; j_call: TRBJ2-1; d_call: -; cdr3_aa: CASSRGGNEQFF; cdr3_nt: TGTGCCAGCAGCCGAGGTGGCAATGAGCAGTTCTTC
v_call: TRBV9; clone_size: -; j_call: TRBJ2-1; d_call: TRBD2; cdr3_aa: CASSAIVETRPLTSGRGDEQFF; cdr3_nt: TGTGCCAGCAGCGCTATTGTGGAGACCAGGCCACTGACTAGCGGGAGAGGGGATGAGCAGTTCTTC
v_call: TRBV11-2; clone_size: -; j_call: TRBJ1-2; d_call: -; cdr3_aa: CASSFQGNYGYTF; cdr3_nt: TGTGCCAGCAGCTTCCAGGGAAACTATGGCTACACCTTC
v_call: TRBV7-2; clone_size: -; j_call: TRBJ2-1; d_call: TRBD1; cdr3_aa: CASNLIPGQFINEQFF; cdr3_nt: TGTGCCAGCAACTTAATTCCGGGACAGTTTATAAATGAGCAGTTCTTC
v_call: TRBV29-1; clone_size: -; j_call: TRBJ1-1; d_call: TRBD1; cdr3_aa: CSVNRGGNTEAFF; cdr3_nt: TGCAGCGTTAACAGGGGCGGAAACACTGAAGCTTTCTTT
v_call: TRBV6-5; clone_size: -; j_call: TRBJ2-7; d_call: TRBD1; cdr3_aa: CASRGTGVDYEQYF; cdr3_nt: TGTGCCAGCAGGGGAACAGGGGTCGACTACGAGCAGTACTTC
v_call: TRBV7-6; clone_size: -; j_call: TRBJ1-4; d_call: TRBD1; cdr3_aa: CASSLSGQGIGTNEKLFF; cdr3_nt: TGTGCCAGCAGCTTATCCGGACAGGGGATAGGAACTAATGAAAAACTGTTTTTT
v_call: TRBV9; clone_size: -; j_call: TRBJ1-3; d_call: TRBD1; cdr3_aa: CASSVGGGARGGNTIYF; cdr3_nt: TGTGCCAGCAGCGTAGGAGGGGGCGCGAGGGGTGGAAACACCATATATTTT
v_call: TRBV19; clone_size: few; j_call: TRBJ1-2; d_call: TRBD1; cdr3_aa: CASSISGGSNYGYTF; cdr3_nt: TGTGCCAGTAGTATATCAGGGGGAAGTAACTATGGCTACACCTTC
v_call: TRBV6-5; clone_size: -; j_call: TRBJ2-1; d_call: -; cdr3_aa: CASSTPQKYNEQFF; cdr3_nt: TGTGCCAGCAGTACCCCCCAGAAATACAATGAGCAGTTCTTC
v_call: TRBV7-9; clone_size: -; j_call: TRBJ1-2; d_call: -; cdr3_aa: CASSLQGKLDGYTF; cdr3_nt: TGTGCCAGCAGCTTGCAGGGCAAACTTGATGGCTACACCTTC
v_call: TRBV7-2; clone_size: -; j_call: TRBJ1-1; d_call: -; cdr3_aa: CASSLTASNTEAFF; cdr3_nt: TGTGCCAGCAGCCTAACCGCCTCGAACACTGAAGCTTTCTTT
v_call: TRBV2; clone_size: -; j_call: TRBJ1-4; d_call: TRBD1; cdr3_aa: CASTRDSATNEKLFF; cdr3_nt: TGTGCCAGCACTAGGGACAGCGCAACTAATGAAAAACTGTTTTTT
v_call: TRBV6-5; clone_size: -; j_call: TRBJ1-2; d_call: -; cdr3_aa: CASSSPRIRGLYGYTF; cdr3_nt: TGTGCCAGCAGTTCCCCACGGATAAGAGGCCTATATGGCTACACCTTC
v_call: TRBV13; clone_size: few; j_call: TRBJ1-1; d_call: -; cdr3_aa: CASSFTGRDTEAFF; cdr3_nt: TGTGCCAGCAGCTTCACAGGGCGAGACACTGAAGCTTTCTTT
v_call: TRBV9; clone_size: few; j_call: TRBJ2-3; d_call: TRBD2; cdr3_aa: CASSVGAGDGTDTQYF; cdr3_nt: TGTGCCAGCAGCGTAGGAGCGGGAGATGGCACAGATACGCAGTATTTT
v_call: TRBV6-1; clone_size: -; j_call: TRBJ2-1; d_call: TRBD2; cdr3_aa: CASSELVPWTSGSNEQFF; cdr3_nt: TGTGCCAGCAGTGAGCTAGTGCCCTGGACTAGCGGGAGCAATGAGCAGTTCTTC
v_call: TRBV30; clone_size: -; j_call: TRBJ2-1; d_call: TRBD2; cdr3_aa: CAWSVPSGAPGNEQFF; cdr3_nt: TGTGCCTGGAGTGTACCTAGCGGGGCTCCTGGCAATGAGCAGTTCTTC
v_call: TRBV15; clone_size: -; j_call: TRBJ1-2; d_call: TRBD1; cdr3_aa: CATKDRANGYTF; cdr3_nt: TGTGCCACCAAAGACAGGGCGAATGGCTACACCTTC
v_call: TRBV6-5; clone_size: -; j_call: TRBJ2-6; d_call: -; cdr3_aa: CASSYLSSGANGLTF; cdr3_nt: TGTGCCAGCAGTTACTTAAGCTCTGGGGCCAACGGCCTGACTTTC
v_call: TRBV5-1; clone_size: -; j_call: TRBJ1-2; d_call: TRBD1; cdr3_aa: CASSLGQGGYGYTF; cdr3_nt: TGCGCCAGCAGCTTGGGACAGGGAGGCTATGGCTACACCTTC